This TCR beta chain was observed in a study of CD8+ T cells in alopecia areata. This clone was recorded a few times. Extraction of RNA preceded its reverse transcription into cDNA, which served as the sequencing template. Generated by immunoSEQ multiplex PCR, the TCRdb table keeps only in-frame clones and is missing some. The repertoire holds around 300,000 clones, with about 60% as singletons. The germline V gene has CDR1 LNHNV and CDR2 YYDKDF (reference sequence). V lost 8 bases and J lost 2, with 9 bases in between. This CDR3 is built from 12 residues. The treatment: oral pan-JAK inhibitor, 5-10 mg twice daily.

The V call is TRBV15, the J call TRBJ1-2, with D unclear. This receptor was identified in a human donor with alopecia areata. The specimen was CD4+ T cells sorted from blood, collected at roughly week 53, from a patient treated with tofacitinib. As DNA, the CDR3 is TGTGCCACCCTAGCACACAACTATGGCTACACCTTC. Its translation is CATLAHNYGYTF.